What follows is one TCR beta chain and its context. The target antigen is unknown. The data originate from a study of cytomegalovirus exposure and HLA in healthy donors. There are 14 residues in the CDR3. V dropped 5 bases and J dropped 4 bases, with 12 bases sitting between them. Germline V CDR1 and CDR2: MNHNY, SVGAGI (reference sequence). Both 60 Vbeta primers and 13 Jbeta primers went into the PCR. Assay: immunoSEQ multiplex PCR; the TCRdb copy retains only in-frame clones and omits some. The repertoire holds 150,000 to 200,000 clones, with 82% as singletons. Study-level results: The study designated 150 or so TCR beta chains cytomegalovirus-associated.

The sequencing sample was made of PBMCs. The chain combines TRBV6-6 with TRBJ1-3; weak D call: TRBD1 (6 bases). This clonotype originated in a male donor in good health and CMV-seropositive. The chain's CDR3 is CASSHNTGGNTIYF. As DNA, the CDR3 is TGTGCCAGCAGTCACAACACAGGGGGAAACACCATATATTTT.